Below are 7 T cell receptor beta chains sequenced from a single sample in a study of Ad26.COV2.S vaccination and SARS-CoV-2 variants. Regarding treatment: some 20 received Ad26.COV2.S at low or high dose, single or two shots; roughly 5 received placebo; per-sample allocation not given. The samples date from day 63 after the first vaccine or placebo injection. Profiled with immunoSEQ multiplex PCR; TCRdb holds only in-frame clones, not every one. The data hold about 430,000 clones, with approximately 90% observed a single time. This specimen consisted of peripheral blood, obtained in a trial of Ad26.COV2.S vaccine versus placebo. These receptors were taken from a person aged 18-60 years who received the Ad26.COV2.S COVID-19 vaccine or a placebo.

J is TRBJ2-4 and V is TRBV5-1; 10 nucleotides agree with TRBD2. This CDR3 is built from 14 residues. The junction had 1 base not matched to a gene; V was cut back by 2 bases and J by 5 bases. CDR1 is SGHRS, CDR2 YFSETQ, per germline. The DNA for the CDR3 is TGCGCCAGCAGCTTAGGACTAGCGGAAAACATTCAGTACTTC. Amino acids: CASSLGLAENIQYF.

This chain connects TRBV5-4 to TRBJ1-2, with D possibly matching TRBD1 (5 bases). The CDR3 spans 15 residues. The germline CDR1 and CDR2 sequences are SGHNT and YYREEE (reference sequence). The germline V and J ends were trimmed by 4 bases and 4 bases, with 17 bases remaining between them. This CDR3 is CASSPGLERGYGYTF. DNA of the CDR3: TGTGCCAGCAGCCCAGGCCTAGAGAGGGGCTATGGCTACACCTTC.

This chain links TRBV30 with TRBJ2-5, with D uncertain. V shed 2 bases and J shed 3 bases, with 10 bases lying between them. This CDR3 region has 13 residues. Per germline, CDR1 GTSNPN and CDR2 SVGIG (reference sequence). The CDR3 region has the DNA TGTGCCTGGAGTCATAGACCCAAAGAGACCCAGTACTTC. It encodes CAWSHRPKETQYF.

The V and J genes are TRBV7-6 and TRBJ2-3, with 7 bases aligning to TRBD1. J was trimmed by 2 bases and V by 5 bases; bases with no gene match: 10. The CDR3 totals 16 residues. Germline V lookup: CDR1 SGHVS, CDR2 FNYEAQ. Written as DNA, the CDR3 is TGTGCCAGCAGCCTCAGACAGGGACCGATCACAGATACGCAGTATTTT. It codes for CASSLRQGPITDTQYF.

The gene calls are TRBV6-5 and TRBJ2-1; D is tentatively TRBD1 or TRBD2 (5 bases each). The V end was cut by 4 bases, the J end by 7 bases, with 14 bases between. CDR1 MNHEY and CDR2 SVGAGI come from the germline V gene. The CDR3 runs 14 residues. CDR3 protein: CASSSIGWGNEQFF. CDR3 nucleotides: TGTGCCAGCAGTTCCATCGGGTGGGGGAATGAGCAGTTCTTC.

The genes are TRBV11-2 and TRBJ2-3; D may match TRBD1 or TRBD2 (5 bases each). Germline V lookup: CDR1 SGHAT, CDR2 FQNNGV. The CDR3 is made up of 15 amino acids. The germline V and J ends were trimmed by 1 base and 2 bases, with 10 bases remaining between them. CDR3 in DNA: TGTGCCAGCAGCTTAGGGGGGATCGACACAGATACGCAGTATTTT. Amino acid sequence: CASSLGGIDTDTQYF. Based on the CDR3 plus reference TRBV11-2 and TRBJ2-3, the full variable domain is EAGVAQSPRYKIIEKRQSVAFWCNPISGHATLYWYQQILGQGPKLLIQFQNNGVVDDSQLPKDRFSAERLKGVDSTLKIQPAKLEDSAVYLCASSLGGIDTDTQYFGPGTRLTVL.

This chain connects TRBV18 to TRBJ1-1, with 8 bases matching TRBD1. The V segment lost 3 bases and the J segment 5 bases; nucleotides outside the gene matches: 11. The CDR3 totals 16 residues. Germline V lookup: CDR1 KGHSH, CDR2 LQKENI. The CDR3 here is CASSPLLDRAGTEAFF. CDR3 in DNA: TGTGCCAGCTCACCGCTCTTGGACAGGGCGGGGACTGAAGCTTTCTTT.